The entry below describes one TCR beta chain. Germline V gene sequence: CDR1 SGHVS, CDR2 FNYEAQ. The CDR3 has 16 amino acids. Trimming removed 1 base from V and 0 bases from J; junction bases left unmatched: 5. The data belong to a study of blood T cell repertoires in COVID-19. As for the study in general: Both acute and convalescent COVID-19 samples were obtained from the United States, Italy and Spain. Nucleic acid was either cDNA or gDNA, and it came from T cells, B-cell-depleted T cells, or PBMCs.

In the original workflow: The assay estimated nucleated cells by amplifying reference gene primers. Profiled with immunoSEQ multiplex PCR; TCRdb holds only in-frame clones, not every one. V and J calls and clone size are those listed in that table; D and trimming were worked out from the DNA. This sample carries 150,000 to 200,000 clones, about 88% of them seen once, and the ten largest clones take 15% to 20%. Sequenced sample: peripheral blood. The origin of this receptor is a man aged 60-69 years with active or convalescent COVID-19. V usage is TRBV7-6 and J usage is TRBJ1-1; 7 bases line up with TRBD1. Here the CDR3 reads CASSLGPTGMNTEAFF. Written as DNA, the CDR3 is TGTGCCAGCAGCTTAGGGCCGACAGGGATGAACACTGAAGCTTTCTTT.